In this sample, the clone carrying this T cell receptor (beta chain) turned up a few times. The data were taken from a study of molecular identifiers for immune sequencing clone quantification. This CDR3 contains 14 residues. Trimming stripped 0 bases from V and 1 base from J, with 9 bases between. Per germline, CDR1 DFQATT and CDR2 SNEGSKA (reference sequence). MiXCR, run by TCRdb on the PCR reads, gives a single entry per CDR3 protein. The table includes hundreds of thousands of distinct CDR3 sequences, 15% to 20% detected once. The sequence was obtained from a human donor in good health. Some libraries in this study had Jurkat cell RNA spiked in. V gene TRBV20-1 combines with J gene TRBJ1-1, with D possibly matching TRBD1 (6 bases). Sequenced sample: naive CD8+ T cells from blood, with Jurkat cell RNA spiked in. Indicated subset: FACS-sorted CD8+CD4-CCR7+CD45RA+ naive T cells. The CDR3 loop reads CSARDLGANTEAFF. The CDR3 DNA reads TGCAGTGCTAGAGATCTGGGGGCGAACACTGAAGCTTTCTTT.